The sequence of this T cell receptor beta chain was determined in a study of technical replicates of blood from a few donors. Profiling relied on immunoSEQ multiplex PCR, and the TCRdb table lists in-frame clones only, not all of them. The table has 55,000 to 65,000 clones, around nine tenths seen once; the top ten hold about 4.8%. The trim removed 3 bases at V and 7 bases at J, leaving 21 bases unmatched. The CDR3 has 19 residues. Germline V CDR1 and CDR2: GTSNPN, SVGIG (reference sequence). This receptor was taken from a human donor in good health. Some clones in this sample may be carry-over from other donors' samples. The sequenced sample was PBMCs. The chain uses TRBV30 and TRBJ1-4; 9 nucleotides align to TRBD1. CDR3 sequence reads: CAWSSTTNRGLTYREKLFF. The CDR3 bases are TGTGCCTGGAGCTCTACAACCAACAGGGGGCTTACGTATCGTGAAAAACTGTTTTTT. Full variable domain (remainder filled in from reference TRBV30 and TRBJ1-4): SQTIHQWPATLVQPVGSPLSLECTVEGTSNPNLYWYRQAAGRGLQLLFYSVGIGQISSEVPQNLSASRPQDRQFILSSKKLLLSDSGFYLCAWSSTTNRGLTYREKLFFGSGTQLSVL.